These 20 T cell receptor beta chains came from one sample sequenced in a study of blood T cell repertoires in COVID-19. Clones were sequenced by immunoSEQ multiplex PCR, and TCRdb holds only the in-frame ones, with some missing. The repertoire has about 52,000 clones, about nine tenths of them found once; the top ten carry more than 5.5%. The sample comprised peripheral blood. The source is a man aged 50 to 59 with active COVID-19.

This chain uses TRBV7-2 with TRBJ2-1; 13 positions match TRBD2. This CDR3 comprises 19 residues. Germline V CDR1 and CDR2: SGHTA, FQGNSA. The ends lost 5 bases at V and 4 bases at J; junction bases unmatched: 14. The CDR3 sequence is CASSRLPFRLAGGYNEQFF. In DNA form, the CDR3 reads TGTGCCAGCAGCCGGCTCCCATTCAGACTAGCGGGGGGATACAATGAGCAGTTCTTC.

This chain's CDR3 is CASSLGETQYF. Here the CDR3 DNA reads TGTGCCAGCAGTCTCGGGGAGACCCAGTACTTC. The rearrangement uses TRBV3-1 (or the pseudogene TRBV3-2) and TRBJ2-5; D call uncertain. The CDR3 contains 11 residues. The germline CDR1 and CDR2 sequences are LGHDT and YNNKEL (reference sequence). V lost 6 bases and J lost 5, with 7 bases in between.

The J gene is TRBJ2-6, the V gene TRBV5-1, with 16 bases matching TRBD2. The germline V gene encodes CDR1 SGHRS and CDR2 YFSETQ. V shed 4 bases and J 0 bases; nucleotides not matched to a gene: 4. The length of the CDR3 is 19 residues. The DNA for the CDR3 is TGCGCCAGCAGCCCGGGACTAGCGGGAGGGCCCTCTGGGGCCAACGTCCTGACTTTC. This sequence encodes CASSPGLAGGPSGANVLTF.

This chain connects TRBV29-1 to TRBJ2-5; 13 positions agree with TRBD2. The V gene end was trimmed by 6 bases and the J gene end by 5 bases; junction bases not matched to a gene: 3. CDR3 size: 13 residues. Germline V lookup: CDR1 SQVTM, CDR2 ANQGSEA. CDR3: CSVGTSGMETQYF. The CDR3 coding sequence is TGCAGCGTAGGGACTAGCGGGATGGAGACCCAGTACTTC.

The chain couples TRBV30 to TRBJ1-4; D remains unclear. The CDR3 length is 14 residues. Germline CDR1 and CDR2: GTSNPN and SVGIG (reference sequence). Trimming cost V 2 bases and J 5 bases, with 12 bases left between them. The CDR3 here is CAWSSSVKNEKLFF. The CDR3 DNA follows: TGTGCCTGGAGTTCGTCAGTTAAGAATGAAAAACTGTTTTTT.

This clone has a single count. This rearrangement joins TRBV3-1 (or the pseudogene TRBV3-2) to TRBJ2-1, with 8 bases fitting TRBD2. With 6 bases clipped from V and 10 bases from J, the junction kept 14 bases outside the gene matches. The CDR3 is 15 residues long. CDR1 LGHDT and CDR2 YNNKEL come from the germline V gene (reference sequence). The CDR3 sequence is CASSHNSGIIGEQFF. The CDR3, as DNA: TGTGCCAGCAGTCATAATAGCGGGATAATTGGGGAGCAGTTCTTC.

The rearrangement links TRBV6-6 to TRBJ2-7; 8 nucleotides match TRBD2. Germline CDR1 MNHNY, CDR2 SVGAGI (reference sequence). CDR3 size: 14 residues. The J segment lost 2 bases and the V segment lost 6 bases, leaving 6 bases of the junction unmatched. CDR3 amino acids: CASSTSGLAYEQYF. DNA for the CDR3: TGTGCCAGCAGCACCTCGGGACTAGCCTACGAGCAGTACTTC.

This chain connects TRBV10-3 to TRBJ2-3; TRBD1 matches at 7 bases. Germline-derived CDR1 and CDR2 are ENHRY and SYGVKD. Trimming took 6 bases from V and 4 from J; bases not matched to a gene: 10. The CDR3 totals 15 residues. The CDR3 spells CAISTGTASADTQYF. The CDR3 DNA reads as TGTGCCATCAGCACCGGGACAGCGAGTGCAGATACGCAGTATTTT.

The chain employs TRBV14 and TRBJ1-6, with TRBD1 as a possible D gene (6 bases). This CDR3 is built from 16 residues. Between the trimmed V and J ends, which lost 4 bases and 8 bases, there was a span of 18 bases. The V gene's germline CDR1 is SGHDN and CDR2 FVKESK. The CDR3 reads CASSPSGAYLDSPLHF. CDR3 nucleotides: TGTGCCAGCAGCCCCTCAGGGGCCTATCTGGATTCACCCCTCCACTTT.

The chain recombines TRBV12-3 or TRBV12-4 with TRBJ1-5, with unresolved D. V was pared by 4 bases and J by 4 bases, with 8 bases between. The CDR3 is 13 residues long. CDR3 nucleotide sequence: TGTGCCAGCAGTTCACGAGTTAATCAGCCCCAGCATTTT. Protein: CASSSRVNQPQHF.

This sequence joins TRBV2 and TRBJ1-1; D is perhaps TRBD1 (5 bases). The germline V gene has CDR1 SNHLY and CDR2 FYNNEI. With 2 bases removed from V and 5 bases from J, the gap between germline ends came to 12 bases. This CDR3 is built from 14 residues. CDR3 DNA sequence: TGTGCCAGCAGTGAATGGGGGGGAGGGACTGAAGCTTTCTTT. This sequence encodes CASSEWGGGTEAFF. The entire variable domain, with the rest obtained from reference TRBV2 and TRBJ1-1, is as follows: EPEVTQTPSHQVTQMGQEVILRCVPISNHLYFYWYRQILGQKVEFLVSFYNNEISEKSEIFDDQFSVERPDGSNFTLKIRSTKLEDSAMYFCASSEWGGGTEAFFGQGTRLTVV.

In its sample, this clone was seen a few times. This rearrangement joins TRBV4-1 to TRBJ2-2; 10 bases match TRBD1. CDR1 and CDR2 (germline): MGHRA, YSYEKL. V lost 0 bases to trimming and J lost 5 bases; unmatched junction nucleotides: 3. This CDR3 comprises 16 residues. The DNA for the CDR3 is TGCGCCAGCAGCCAAGACGGGACAGGGGATACCGGGGAGCTGTTTTTT. This sequence encodes CASSQDGTGDTGELFF.

The genes are TRBV4-1 and TRBJ2-5; TRBD1 matches at 11 bases. The ends lost 1 base at V and 1 base at J; junction bases unmatched: 5. The CDR3 consists of 17 residues. The V gene's germline CDR1 is MGHRA and CDR2 YSYEKL. CDR3 sequence: CASSQAPGTGGQETQYF. The CDR3 bases are TGCGCCAGCAGCCAAGCCCCCGGGACAGGGGGCCAAGAGACCCAGTACTTC.

V is TRBV19 and J is TRBJ1-5, with D uncertain. Germline loops: CDR1 LNHDA, CDR2 SQIVND (reference sequence). The germline V and J ends were trimmed by 4 bases and 7 bases, with 11 bases remaining between them. There are 13 residues in the CDR3. CDR3 amino acids: CASSKGSGQPQHF. The CDR3 DNA reads as TGTGCCAGTAGTAAAGGCTCGGGACAGCCCCAGCATTTT. Together with reference TRBV19 and TRBJ1-5, the CDR3 gives the full variable domain: DGGITQSPKYLFRKEGQNVTLSCEQNLNHDAMYWYRQDPGQGLRLIYYSQIVNDFQKGDIAEGYSVSREKKESFPLTVTSAQKNPTAFYLCASSKGSGQPQHFGDGTRLSIL.

This chain uses TRBV24-1 with TRBJ1-1, with a possible D match to TRBD1 (6 bases). The V end was cut by 3 bases, the J end by 1 base, with 11 bases between. This CDR3 contains 15 residues. Per germline, CDR1 KGHDR and CDR2 SFDVKD. This CDR3 reads CATSDTGQGNTEAFF. DNA for the CDR3: TGTGCCACCAGTGATACAGGGCAGGGGAACACTGAAGCTTTCTTT.

This clone was detected only a few times. The chain joins TRBV10-3 to TRBJ2-5; D is perhaps TRBD1 (6 bases). The germline V gene encodes CDR1 ENHRY and CDR2 SYGVKD. V lost 3 bases and J lost 1, with 15 bases in between. The CDR3 runs 16 residues. In DNA form, the CDR3 reads TGTGCCATCAGTGACGCGAGGCAGGGGCCCCAAGAGACCCAGTACTTC. Amino acids: CAISDARQGPQETQYF.

The DNA for the CDR3 is TGTGCCAGTAGTATACAACGGCCCAGGTCTAACACTGAAGCTTTCTTT. Protein sequence: CASSIQRPRSNTEAFF. V is TRBV19 and J is TRBJ1-1; D gene unclear. The V and J ends lost 2 bases and 2 bases respectively, with 15 bases between them. Looked up from germline, CDR1 is LNHDA and CDR2 is SQIVND (reference sequence). The CDR3 loop spans 16 amino acids.

About this clone: The germline gene is not matched at one end of the junction; a read error may be the cause. This sequence joins TRBV14 and TRBJ2-7; 7 nucleotides agree with TRBD1. The CDR3 sequence is 14 residues long. CDR1 is SGHDN and CDR2 is FVKESK in the germline V gene. In DNA form, the CDR3 reads TGTGCCGGCAGCCAACAGGGGCCATACTACGAGCAGTACTTC. Translated, it gives CAGSQQGPYYEQYF.

V usage is TRBV7-2 and J usage is TRBJ2-6; D is ambiguous. The germline CDR1 and CDR2 sequences are SGHTA and FQGNSA. The V end was cut by 3 bases, the J end by 2 bases, with 8 bases between. The CDR3 has 15 amino acids. Here the CDR3 DNA reads TGTGCCAGCAGCTTTTCAGGAACTGGGGCCAACGTCCTGACTTTC. Its translation is CASSFSGTGANVLTF.

The chain carries TRBV6-5 and TRBJ2-3, with 7 bases fitting TRBD2. Germline CDR1 MNHEY, CDR2 SVGAGI. The CDR3 contains 15 residues. V trimming: 6 bases; J trimming: 3 bases; junction bases outside the gene matches: 9. The CDR3 DNA reads as TGTGCCAGCAGGTTTAGCGGGTCTTCTACAGATACGCAGTATTTT. Encoded protein: CASRFSGSSTDTQYF.